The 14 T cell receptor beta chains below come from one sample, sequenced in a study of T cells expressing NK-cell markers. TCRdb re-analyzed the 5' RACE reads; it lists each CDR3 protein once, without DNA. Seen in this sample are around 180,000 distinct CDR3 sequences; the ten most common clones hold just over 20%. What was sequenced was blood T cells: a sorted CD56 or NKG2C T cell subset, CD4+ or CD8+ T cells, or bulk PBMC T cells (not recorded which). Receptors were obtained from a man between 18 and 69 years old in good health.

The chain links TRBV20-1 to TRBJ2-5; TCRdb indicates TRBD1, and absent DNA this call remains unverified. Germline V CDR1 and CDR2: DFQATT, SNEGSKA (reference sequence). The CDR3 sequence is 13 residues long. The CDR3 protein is CSAPRGAAETQYF.

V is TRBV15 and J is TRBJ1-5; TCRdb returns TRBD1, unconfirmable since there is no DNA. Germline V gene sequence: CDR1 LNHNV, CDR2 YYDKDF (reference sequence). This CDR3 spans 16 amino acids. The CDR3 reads CATSSIDRNSNQPQHF.

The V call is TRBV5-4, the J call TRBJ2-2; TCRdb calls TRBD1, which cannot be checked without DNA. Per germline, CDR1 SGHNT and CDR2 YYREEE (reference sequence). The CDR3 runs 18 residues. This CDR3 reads CASSLGGMLGGRTGELFF.

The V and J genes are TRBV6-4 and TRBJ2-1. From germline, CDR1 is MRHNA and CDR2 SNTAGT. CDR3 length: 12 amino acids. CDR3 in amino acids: CASSDRDNEQFF.

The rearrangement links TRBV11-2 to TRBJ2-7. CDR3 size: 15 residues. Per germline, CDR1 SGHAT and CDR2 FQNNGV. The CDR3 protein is CASSLGADLSYEQYF.

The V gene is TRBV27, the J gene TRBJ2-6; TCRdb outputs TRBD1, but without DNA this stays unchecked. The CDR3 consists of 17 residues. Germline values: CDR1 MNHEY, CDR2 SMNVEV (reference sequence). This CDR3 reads CASSFFPANSGANVLTF. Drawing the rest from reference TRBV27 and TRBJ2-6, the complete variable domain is EAQVTQNPRYLITVTGKKLTVTCSQNMNHEYMSWYRQDPGLGLRQIYYSMNVEVTDKGDVPEGYKVSRKEKRNFPLILESPSPNQTSLYFCASSFFPANSGANVLTFGAGSRLTVL.

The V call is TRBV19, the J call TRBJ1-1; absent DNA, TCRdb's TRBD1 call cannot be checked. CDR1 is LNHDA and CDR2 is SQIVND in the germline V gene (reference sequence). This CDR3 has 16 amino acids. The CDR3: CASRRTGGLWNTEAFF.

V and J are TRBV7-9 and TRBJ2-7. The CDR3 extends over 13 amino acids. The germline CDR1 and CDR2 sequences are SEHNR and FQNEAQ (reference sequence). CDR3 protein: CASSLTEDYEQYF. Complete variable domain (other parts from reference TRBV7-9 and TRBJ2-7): DTGVSQNPRHKITKRGQNVTFRCDPISEHNRLYWYRQTLGQGPEFLTYFQNEAQLEKSRLLSDRFSAERPKGSFSTLEIQRTEQGDSAMYLCASSLTEDYEQYFGPGTRLTVT.

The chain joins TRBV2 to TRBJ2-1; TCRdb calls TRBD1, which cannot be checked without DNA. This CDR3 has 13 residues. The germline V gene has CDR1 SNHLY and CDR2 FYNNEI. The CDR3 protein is CASSSDRLNEQFF. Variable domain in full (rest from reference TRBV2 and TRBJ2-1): EPEVTQTPSHQVTQMGQEVILRCVPISNHLYFYWYRQILGQKVEFLVSFYNNEISEKSEIFDDQFSVERPDGSNFTLKIRSTKLEDSAMYFCASSSDRLNEQFFGPGTRLTVL.

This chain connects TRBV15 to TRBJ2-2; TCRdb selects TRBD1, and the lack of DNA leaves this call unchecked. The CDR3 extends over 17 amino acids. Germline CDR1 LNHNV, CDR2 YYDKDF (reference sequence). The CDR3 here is CATSRAGTGGGTGELFF. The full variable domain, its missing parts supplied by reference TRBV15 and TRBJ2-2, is DAMVIQNPRYQVTQFGKPVTLSCSQTLNHNVMYWYQQKSSQAPKLLFHYYDKDFNNEADTPDNFQSRRPNTSFCFLDIRSPGLGDTAMYLCATSRAGTGGGTGELFFGEGSRLTVL.

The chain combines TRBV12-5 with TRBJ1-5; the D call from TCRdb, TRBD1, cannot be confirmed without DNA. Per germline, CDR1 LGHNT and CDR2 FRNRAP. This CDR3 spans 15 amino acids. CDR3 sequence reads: CASGFGGQGNQPQHF.

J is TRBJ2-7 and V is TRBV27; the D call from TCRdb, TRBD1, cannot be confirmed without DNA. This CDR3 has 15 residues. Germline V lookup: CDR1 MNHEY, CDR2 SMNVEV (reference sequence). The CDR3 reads CASSSNPDGLYEQYF.

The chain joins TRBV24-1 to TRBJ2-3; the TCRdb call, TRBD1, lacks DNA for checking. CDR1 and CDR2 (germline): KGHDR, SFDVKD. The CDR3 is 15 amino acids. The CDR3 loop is CATSDRGVSTDTQYF.

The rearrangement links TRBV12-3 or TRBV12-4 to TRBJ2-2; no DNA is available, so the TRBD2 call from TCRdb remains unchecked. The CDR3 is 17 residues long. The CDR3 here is CASSGGTGTGITGELFF.